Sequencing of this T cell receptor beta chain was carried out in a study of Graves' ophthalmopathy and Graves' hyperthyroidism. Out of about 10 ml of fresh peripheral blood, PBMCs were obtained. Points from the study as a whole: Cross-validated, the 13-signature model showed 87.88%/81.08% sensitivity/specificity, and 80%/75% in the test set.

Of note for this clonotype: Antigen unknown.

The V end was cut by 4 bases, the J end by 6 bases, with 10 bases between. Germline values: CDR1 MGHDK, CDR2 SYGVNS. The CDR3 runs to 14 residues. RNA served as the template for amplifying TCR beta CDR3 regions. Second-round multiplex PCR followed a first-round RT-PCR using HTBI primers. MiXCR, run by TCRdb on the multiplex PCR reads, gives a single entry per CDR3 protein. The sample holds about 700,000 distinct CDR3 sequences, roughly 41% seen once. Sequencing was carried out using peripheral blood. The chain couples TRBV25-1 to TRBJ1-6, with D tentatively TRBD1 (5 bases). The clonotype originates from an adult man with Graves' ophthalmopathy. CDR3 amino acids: CASSGGDGNSPLHF. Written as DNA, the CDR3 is TGTGCCAGCAGTGGAGGGGACGGTAATTCACCCCTCCACTTT.